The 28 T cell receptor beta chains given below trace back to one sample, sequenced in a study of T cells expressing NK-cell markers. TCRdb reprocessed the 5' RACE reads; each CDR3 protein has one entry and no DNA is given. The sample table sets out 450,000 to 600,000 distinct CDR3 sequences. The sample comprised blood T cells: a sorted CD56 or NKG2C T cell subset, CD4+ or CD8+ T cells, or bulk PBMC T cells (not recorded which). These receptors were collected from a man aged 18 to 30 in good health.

The CDR3 loop reads CSARTTRTAGLGEQFF. This chain links TRBV20-1 with TRBJ2-1; TCRdb indicates TRBD1, and absent DNA this call remains unverified. The CDR3 covers 16 residues. In germline, CDR1 is DFQATT, CDR2 SNEGSKA (reference sequence).

This CDR3 reads CASSQHVEAGELFF. This chain connects TRBV4-1 to TRBJ2-2. Looked up from germline, CDR1 is MGHRA and CDR2 is YSYEKL. The CDR3 has 14 amino acids.

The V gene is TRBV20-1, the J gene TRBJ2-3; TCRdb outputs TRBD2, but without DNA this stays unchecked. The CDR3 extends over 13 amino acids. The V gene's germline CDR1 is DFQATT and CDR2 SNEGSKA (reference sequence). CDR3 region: CSALMARADTQYF.

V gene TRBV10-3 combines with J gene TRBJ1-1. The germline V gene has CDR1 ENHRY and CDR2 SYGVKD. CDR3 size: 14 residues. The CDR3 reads CAISDKARSTEAFF.

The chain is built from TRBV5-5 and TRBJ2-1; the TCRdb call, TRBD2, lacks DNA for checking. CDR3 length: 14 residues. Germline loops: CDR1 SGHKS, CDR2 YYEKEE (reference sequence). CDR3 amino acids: CASLTSGAYNEQFF. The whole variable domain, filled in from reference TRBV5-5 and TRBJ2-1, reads DAGVTQSPTHLIKTRGQQVTLRCSPISGHKSVSWYQQVLGQGPQFIFQYYEKEERGRGNFPDRFSARQFPNYSSELNVNALLLGDSALYLCASLTSGAYNEQFFGPGTRLTVL.

The CDR3 sequence: CASSYFAGGLQETQYF. The rearrangement joins TRBV6-5 to TRBJ2-5; TCRdb returns TRBD2, unconfirmable since there is no DNA. The CDR3 sequence is 16 residues long. Germline CDR1 and CDR2: MNHEY and SVGAGI.

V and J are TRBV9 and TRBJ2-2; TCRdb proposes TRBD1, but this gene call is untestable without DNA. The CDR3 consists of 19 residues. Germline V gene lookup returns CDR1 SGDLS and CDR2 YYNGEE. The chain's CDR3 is CASSVAGARGGYGTGELFF.

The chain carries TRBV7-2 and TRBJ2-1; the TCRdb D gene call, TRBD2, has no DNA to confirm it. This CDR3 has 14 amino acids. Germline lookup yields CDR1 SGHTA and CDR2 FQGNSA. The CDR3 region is CASSLGRELSEQFF.

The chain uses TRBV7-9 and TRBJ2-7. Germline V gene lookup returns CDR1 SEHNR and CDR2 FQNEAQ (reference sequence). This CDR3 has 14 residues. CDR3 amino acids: CASSLGHSNYEQYF.

CDR3 in amino acids: CASRPVGAGYTF. The chain has TRBV7-9 and TRBJ1-2; TCRdb's D call of TRBD1 is untestable without DNA. The CDR3 is 12 residues long. In germline, CDR1 is SEHNR, CDR2 FQNEAQ (reference sequence). Combining the CDR3 with reference TRBV7-9 and TRBJ1-2 gives the whole variable domain DTGVSQNPRHKITKRGQNVTFRCDPISEHNRLYWYRQTLGQGPEFLTYFQNEAQLEKSRLLSDRFSAERPKGSFSTLEIQRTEQGDSAMYLCASRPVGAGYTFGSGTRLTVV.

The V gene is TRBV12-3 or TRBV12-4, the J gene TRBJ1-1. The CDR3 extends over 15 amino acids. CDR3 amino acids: CASSSRRLMNTEAFF.

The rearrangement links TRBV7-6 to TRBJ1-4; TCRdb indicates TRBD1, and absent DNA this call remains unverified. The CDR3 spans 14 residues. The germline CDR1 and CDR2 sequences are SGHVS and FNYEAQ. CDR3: CASTSGGKGEKLFF.

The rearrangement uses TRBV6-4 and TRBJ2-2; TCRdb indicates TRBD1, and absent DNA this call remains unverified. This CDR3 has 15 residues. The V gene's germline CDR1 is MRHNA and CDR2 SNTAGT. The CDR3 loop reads CASREGQGYTGELFF.

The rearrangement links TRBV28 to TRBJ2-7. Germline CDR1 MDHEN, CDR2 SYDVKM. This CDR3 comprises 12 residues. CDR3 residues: CASSVGSYEQYF.

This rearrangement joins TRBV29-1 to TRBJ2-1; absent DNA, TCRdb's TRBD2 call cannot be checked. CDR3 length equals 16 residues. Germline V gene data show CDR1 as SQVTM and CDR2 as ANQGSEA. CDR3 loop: CSVDRGGVPSYNEQFF.

This chain's CDR3 is CASSQEAGGPSIDTQYF. The rearrangement uses TRBV5-1 and TRBJ2-3; checking the TCRdb D call of TRBD2 is not possible without DNA. Germline assignment: CDR1 SGHRS and CDR2 YFSETQ. The CDR3 is 17 amino acids.

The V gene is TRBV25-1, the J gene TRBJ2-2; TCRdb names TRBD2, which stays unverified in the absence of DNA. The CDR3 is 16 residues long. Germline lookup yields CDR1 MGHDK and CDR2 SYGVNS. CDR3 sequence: CASSTGPPLNTGELFF.

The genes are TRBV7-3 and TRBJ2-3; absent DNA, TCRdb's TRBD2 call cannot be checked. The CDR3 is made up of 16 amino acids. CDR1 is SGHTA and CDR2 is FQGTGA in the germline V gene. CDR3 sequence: CASSRQTSGSGDTQYF.

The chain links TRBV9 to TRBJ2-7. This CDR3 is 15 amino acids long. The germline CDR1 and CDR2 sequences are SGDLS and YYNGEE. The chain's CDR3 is CASSLYPTEDYEQYF.

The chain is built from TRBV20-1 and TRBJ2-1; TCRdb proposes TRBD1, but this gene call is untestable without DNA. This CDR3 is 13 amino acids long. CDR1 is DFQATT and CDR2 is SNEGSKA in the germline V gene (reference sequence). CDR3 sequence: CSARWGEFDEQFF.

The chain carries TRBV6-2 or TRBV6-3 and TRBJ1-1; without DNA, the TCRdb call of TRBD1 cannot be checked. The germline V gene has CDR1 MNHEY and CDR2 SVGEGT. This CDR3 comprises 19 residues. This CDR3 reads CASSPHTGTGALRNTEAFF.

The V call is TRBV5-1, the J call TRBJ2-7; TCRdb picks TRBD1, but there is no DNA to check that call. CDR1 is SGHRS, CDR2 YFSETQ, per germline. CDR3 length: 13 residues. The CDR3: CASSPTGGYEQYF.

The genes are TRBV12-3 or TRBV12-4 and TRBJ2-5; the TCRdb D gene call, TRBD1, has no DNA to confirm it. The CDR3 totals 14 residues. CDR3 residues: CASSEPGRRETQYF.

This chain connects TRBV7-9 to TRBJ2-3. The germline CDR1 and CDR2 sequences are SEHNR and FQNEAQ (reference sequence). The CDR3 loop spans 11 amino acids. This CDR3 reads CASSTSDTQYF.

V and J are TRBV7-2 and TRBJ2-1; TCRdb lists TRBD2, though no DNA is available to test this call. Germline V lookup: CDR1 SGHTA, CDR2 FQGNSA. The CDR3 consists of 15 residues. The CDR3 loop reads CASSLQAGVDNEQFF.

This CDR3 reads CSVGTGLFWTSNTEAFF. The gene calls are TRBV29-1 and TRBJ1-1; TCRdb's D gene call, TRBD1, goes unchecked for lack of DNA. The CDR3 is 17 residues long. Germline loops: CDR1 SQVTM, CDR2 ANQGSEA.

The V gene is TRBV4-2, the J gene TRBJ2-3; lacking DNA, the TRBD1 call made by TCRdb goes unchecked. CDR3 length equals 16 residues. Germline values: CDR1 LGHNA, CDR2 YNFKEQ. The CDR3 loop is CASSRSRGQAPDTQYF.

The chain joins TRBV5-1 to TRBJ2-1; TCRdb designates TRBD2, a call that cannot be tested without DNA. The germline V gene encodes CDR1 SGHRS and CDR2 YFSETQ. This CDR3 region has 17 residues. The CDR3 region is CASSLIPAGGPSGEQFF.